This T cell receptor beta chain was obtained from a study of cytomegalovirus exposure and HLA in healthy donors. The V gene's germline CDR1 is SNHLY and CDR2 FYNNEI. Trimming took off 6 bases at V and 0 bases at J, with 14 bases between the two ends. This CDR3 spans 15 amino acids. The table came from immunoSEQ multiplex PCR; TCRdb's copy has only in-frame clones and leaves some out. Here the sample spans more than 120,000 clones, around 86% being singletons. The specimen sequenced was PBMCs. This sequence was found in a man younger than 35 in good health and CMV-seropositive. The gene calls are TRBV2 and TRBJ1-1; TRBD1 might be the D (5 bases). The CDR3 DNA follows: TGTGCCAGCAGCCTTGGGGGGGACCTGAACACTGAAGCTTTCTTT. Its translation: CASSLGGDLNTEAFF.